At least ten counts were recorded for the clone carrying this TCR beta chain. The antigen is undetermined. TCRdb reprocessed the 5' RACE reads via MiXCR and lists one record per CDR3 protein. The data contain 20,000 to 25,000 distinct CDR3 sequences, roughly 4.2% of them singletons. Time point of the sample: sample taken at primary tumor resection. The sequenced material consisted of unsorted whole RNA from tumor, nontumor lung or frozen PBMC. Samples came from roughly 70 TRACERx patients with untreated early-stage lung cancer. Germline V gives CDR1 MNHEY, CDR2 SVGAGI. Trimming shortened V by 3 bases and J by 4 bases, and 9 bases separated the two germline ends. This CDR3 is 13 amino acids long. This record belongs to a study of spatial heterogeneity in lung cancer. The study, taken as a whole, reports: More often at tumor resection than at routine follow-up, ubiquitous expanded tumor TCRs were detected in the blood.

V is TRBV6-5 and J is TRBJ2-5; D may be TRBD1 (6 bases). The receptor's source is a male donor with early-stage non-small cell lung cancer. The sample here was PBMCs, taken at surgery. This chain's CDR3 is CASSYIGGETQYF. CDR3 coding DNA: TGTGCCAGCAGTTATATAGGGGGAGAGACCCAGTACTTC.